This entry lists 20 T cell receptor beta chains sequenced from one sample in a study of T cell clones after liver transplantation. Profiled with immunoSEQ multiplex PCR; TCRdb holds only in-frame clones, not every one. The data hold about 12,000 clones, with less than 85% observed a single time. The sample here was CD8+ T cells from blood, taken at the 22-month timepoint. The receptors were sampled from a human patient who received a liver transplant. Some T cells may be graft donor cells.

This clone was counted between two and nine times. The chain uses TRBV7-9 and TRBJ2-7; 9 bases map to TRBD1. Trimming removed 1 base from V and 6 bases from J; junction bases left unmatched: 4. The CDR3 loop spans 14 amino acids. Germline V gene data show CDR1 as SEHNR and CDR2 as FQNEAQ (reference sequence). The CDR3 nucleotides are TGTGCCAGCAGCTTAGTGGGGACAGGGAGCGAGCAGTACTTC. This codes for CASSLVGTGSEQYF.

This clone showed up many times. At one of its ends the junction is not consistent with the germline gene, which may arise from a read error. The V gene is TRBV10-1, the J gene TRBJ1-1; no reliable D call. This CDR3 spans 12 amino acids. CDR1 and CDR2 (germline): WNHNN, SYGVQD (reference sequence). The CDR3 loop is CASSEGLEPQDF. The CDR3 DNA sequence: TGCGCCAGCAGTGAGGGCCTCGAGCCGCAAGACTTT.

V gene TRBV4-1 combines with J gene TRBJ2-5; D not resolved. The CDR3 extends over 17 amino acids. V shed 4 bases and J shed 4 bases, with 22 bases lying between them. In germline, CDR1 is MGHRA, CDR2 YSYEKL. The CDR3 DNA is TGCGCCAGCAGCCCGGGTGTGACCCGCCCCCGGCCAGAGACCCAGTACTTC. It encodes CASSPGVTRPRPETQYF.

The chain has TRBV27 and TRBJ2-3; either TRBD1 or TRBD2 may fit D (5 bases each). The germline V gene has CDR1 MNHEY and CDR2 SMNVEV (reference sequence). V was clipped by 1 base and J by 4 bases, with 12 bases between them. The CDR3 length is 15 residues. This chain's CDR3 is CASSLYRLGADTQYF. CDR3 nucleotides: TGTGCCAGCAGTTTATACAGGTTGGGGGCAGATACGCAGTATTTT.

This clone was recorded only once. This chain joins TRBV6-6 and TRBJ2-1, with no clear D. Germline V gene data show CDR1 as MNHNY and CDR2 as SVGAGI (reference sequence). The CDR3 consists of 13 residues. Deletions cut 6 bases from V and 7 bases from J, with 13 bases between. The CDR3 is CASSALLTNEQFF. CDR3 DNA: TGTGCCAGCAGCGCGCTCCTTACTAATGAGCAGTTCTTC.

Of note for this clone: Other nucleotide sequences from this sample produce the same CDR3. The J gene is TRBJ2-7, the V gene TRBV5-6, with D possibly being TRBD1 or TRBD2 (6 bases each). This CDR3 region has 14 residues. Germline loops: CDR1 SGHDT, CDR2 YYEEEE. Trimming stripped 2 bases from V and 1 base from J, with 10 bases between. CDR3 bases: TGTGCCAGCAGCTTAGGGGGGTCTTCCTACGAGCAGTACTTC. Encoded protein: CASSLGGSSYEQYF.

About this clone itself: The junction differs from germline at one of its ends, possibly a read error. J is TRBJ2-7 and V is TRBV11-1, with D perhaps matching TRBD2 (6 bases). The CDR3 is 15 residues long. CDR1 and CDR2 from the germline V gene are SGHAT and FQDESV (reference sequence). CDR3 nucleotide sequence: TGTGCCAGCACCTTAGCTTATGGGGGGAGCTACGAGCAGTACTTC. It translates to CASTLAYGGSYEQYF.

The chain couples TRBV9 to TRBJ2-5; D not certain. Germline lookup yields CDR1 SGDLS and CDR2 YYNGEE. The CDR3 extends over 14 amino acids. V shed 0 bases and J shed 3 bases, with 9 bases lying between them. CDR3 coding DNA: TGTGCCAGCAGCGTAGCTTTTGGGGAAGAGACCCAGTACTTC. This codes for CASSVAFGEETQYF.

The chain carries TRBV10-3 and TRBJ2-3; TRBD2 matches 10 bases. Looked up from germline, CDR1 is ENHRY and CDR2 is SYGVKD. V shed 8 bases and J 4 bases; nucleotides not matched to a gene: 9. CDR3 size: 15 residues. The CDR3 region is CAILASGSFADTQYF. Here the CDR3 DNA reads TGTGCCATCCTGGCTAGCGGGAGCTTTGCAGATACGCAGTATTTT.

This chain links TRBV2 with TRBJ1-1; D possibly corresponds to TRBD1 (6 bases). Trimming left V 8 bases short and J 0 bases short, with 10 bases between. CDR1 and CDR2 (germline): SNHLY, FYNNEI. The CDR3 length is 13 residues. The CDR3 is CASSRGMNTEAFF. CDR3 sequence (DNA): TGTGCCAGCTCCAGGGGAATGAACACTGAAGCTTTCTTT.

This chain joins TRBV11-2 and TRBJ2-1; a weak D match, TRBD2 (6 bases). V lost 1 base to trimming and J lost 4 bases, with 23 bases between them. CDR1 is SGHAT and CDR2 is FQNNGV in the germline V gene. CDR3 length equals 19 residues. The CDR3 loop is CASSLALAAVPSFYNEQFF. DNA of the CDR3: TGTGCCAGCAGCTTAGCACTAGCCGCCGTCCCTAGCTTTTACAATGAGCAGTTCTTC.

The CDR3 bases are TGTGCCAGCAGCCCACTTGGCGCCCTAAGCTCCTACAATGAGCAGTTCTTC. Amino acids: CASSPLGALSSYNEQFF. This chain connects TRBV9 to TRBJ2-1; D remains unclear. This CDR3 spans 17 amino acids. Looked up from germline, CDR1 is SGDLS and CDR2 is YYNGEE. V gave up 4 bases and J gave up 0 bases, with 17 bases separating them.

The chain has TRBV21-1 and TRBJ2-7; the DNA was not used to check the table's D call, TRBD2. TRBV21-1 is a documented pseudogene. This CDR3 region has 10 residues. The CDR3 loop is CASSRGEQYF. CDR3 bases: TGTGCCAGCAGTCGGGGCGAGCAGTACTTC.

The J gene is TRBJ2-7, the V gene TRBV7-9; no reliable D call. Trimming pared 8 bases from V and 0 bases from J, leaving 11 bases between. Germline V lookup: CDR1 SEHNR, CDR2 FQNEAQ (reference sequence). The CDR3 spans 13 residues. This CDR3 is CASCPATSYEQYF. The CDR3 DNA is TGTGCCAGCTGCCCAGCGACCTCCTACGAGCAGTACTTC.

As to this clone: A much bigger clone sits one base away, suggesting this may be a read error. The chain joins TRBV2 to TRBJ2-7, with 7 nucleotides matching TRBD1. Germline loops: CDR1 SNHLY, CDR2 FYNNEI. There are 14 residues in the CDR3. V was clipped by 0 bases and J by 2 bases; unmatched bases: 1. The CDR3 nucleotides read TGTGCCAGCAGTGAAGCGGGACAGACCTACGAGCAGTACTTC. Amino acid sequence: CASSEAGQTYEQYF.

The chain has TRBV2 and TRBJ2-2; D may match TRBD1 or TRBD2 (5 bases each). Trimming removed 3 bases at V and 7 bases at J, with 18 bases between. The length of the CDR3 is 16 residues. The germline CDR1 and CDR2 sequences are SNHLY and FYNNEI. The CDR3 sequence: CASSDSRDPPIGELFF. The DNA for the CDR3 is TGTGCCAGCAGTGATAGCCGGGACCCGCCGATCGGGGAGCTGTTTTTT.

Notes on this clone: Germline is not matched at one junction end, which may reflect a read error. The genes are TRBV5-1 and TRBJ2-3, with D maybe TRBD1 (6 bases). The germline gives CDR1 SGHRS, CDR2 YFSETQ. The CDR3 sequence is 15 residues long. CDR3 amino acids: CASSKGHDVVDTQYF. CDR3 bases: TGTGCCAGCAGCAAGGGACATGACGTCGTAGATACGCAGTATTTT.

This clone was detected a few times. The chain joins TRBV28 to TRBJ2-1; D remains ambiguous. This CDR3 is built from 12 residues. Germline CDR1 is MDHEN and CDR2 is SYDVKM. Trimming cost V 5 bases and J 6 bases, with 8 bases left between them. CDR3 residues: CASSLITNEQFF. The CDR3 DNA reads TGTGCCAGCAGTCTAATTACCAATGAGCAGTTCTTC.

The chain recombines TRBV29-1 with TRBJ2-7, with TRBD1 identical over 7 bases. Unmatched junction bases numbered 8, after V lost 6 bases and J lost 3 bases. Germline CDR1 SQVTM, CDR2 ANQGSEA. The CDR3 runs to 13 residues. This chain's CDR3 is CSVGPGQFYEQYF. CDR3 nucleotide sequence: TGCAGCGTGGGACCGGGACAGTTCTACGAGCAGTACTTC.

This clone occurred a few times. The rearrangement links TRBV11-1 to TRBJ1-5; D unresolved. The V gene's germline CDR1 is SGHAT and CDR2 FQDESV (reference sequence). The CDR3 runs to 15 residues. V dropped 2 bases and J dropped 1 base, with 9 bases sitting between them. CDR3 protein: CASSLRQVSNQPQHF. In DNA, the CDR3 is TGTGCCAGCAGCTTAAGGCAGGTAAGCAATCAGCCCCAGCATTTT.